Presented here are 26 T cell receptor beta chains from one specimen sequenced in a study of T-cell reconstitution after alpha-beta-depleted transplantation in children. Library preparation (for TCRbeta) was performed with unique molecular identifiers. TCRdb processed the PCR reads anew with MiXCR; each CDR3 protein has one entry. This table has about 76,000 distinct CDR3 sequences, 14% appearing once. The sequencing here drew on PBMCs, mostly from graft donor cells, taken 180 days after TCRalphabeta/CD19-depleted stem cell transplant. All receptors derive from a male patient between 2 and 15 years old who had a stem cell transplant for acute lymphoblastic leukemia, so the T cells may come from the graft donor.

As for this clonotype: Mismatch with germline at one junction end may stem from a read error. The J gene is TRBJ2-2, the V gene TRBV5-1; D gene uncertain. Germline V gene lookup returns CDR1 SGHRS and CDR2 YFSETQ. The CDR3 runs to 14 residues. The CDR3 sequence: CASGLRLPTGELFF. The CDR3 DNA follows: TGCGCCAGCGGCTTAAGGCTTCCCACCGGGGAGCTGTTTTTT. Full variable domain (remainder filled in from reference TRBV5-1 and TRBJ2-2): KAGVTQTPRYLIKTRGQQVTLSCSPISGHRSVSWYQQTPGQGLQFLFEYFSETQRNKGNFPGRFSGRQFSNSRSEMNVSTLELGDSALYLCASGLRLPTGELFFGEGSRLTVL.

The CDR3 nucleotides read TGTGCCAGCAAAGAAGGAAACTTTTACCAAGAGACCCAGTACTTC. This gives the protein CASKEGNFYQETQYF. The chain uses TRBV28 and TRBJ2-5; no clear D gene. The CDR3 is made up of 15 amino acids. Trimming took off 7 bases at V and 0 bases at J, with 15 bases between the two ends. Germline-derived CDR1 and CDR2 are MDHEN and SYDVKM.

This sequence joins TRBV7-3 and TRBJ1-5; TRBD1 matches at 8 bases. Per the germline V gene, CDR1 is SGHTA and CDR2 is FQGTGA. V shed 5 bases and J 2 bases; nucleotides not matched to a gene: 5. The CDR3 is 15 amino acids. The chain's CDR3 is CASSPDRAGNQPQHF. The DNA of the CDR3 is TGTGCCAGCAGCCCGGACAGGGCGGGCAATCAGCCCCAGCATTTT.

V and J are TRBV24-1 and TRBJ2-7; 7 bases align to TRBD1. The germline V gene encodes CDR1 KGHDR and CDR2 SFDVKD. V trimming: 3 bases; J trimming: 5 bases; junction bases outside the gene matches: 3. CDR3 size: 13 residues. This CDR3 is CATSDPTGNEQYF. The CDR3 DNA is TGTGCCACCAGTGATCCGACAGGGAACGAGCAGTACTTC.

This clonotype was detected ten times or more. This chain joins TRBV6-5 and TRBJ1-2; TRBD1 is a possible D gene (5 bases). Between the trimmed V and J ends, which lost 2 bases and 8 bases, there was a span of 21 bases. There are 16 residues in the CDR3. In germline, CDR1 is MNHEY, CDR2 SVGAGI. In DNA, the CDR3 is TGTGCCAGCAGTTACACAGTGTTCAGGGAAGCGGGGGGCTACACCTTC. This codes for CASSYTVFREAGGYTF.

This clonotype occurred a few times. This chain connects TRBV5-1 to TRBJ1-6, with TRBD1 matching 7 bases. The V gene's germline CDR1 is SGHRS and CDR2 YFSETQ. The ends lost 4 bases at V and 5 bases at J; junction bases unmatched: 3. CDR3 length equals 14 residues. The CDR3 DNA reads as TGCGCCAGCAGCCTCCAGGGGGATAATTCACCCCTCCACTTT. Protein: CASSLQGDNSPLHF.

This clonotype was seen repeatedly, ten times or more. The chain combines TRBV5-1 with TRBJ2-2, with D perhaps TRBD1 or TRBD2 (6 bases each). Germline-derived CDR1 and CDR2 are SGHRS and YFSETQ. V lost 1 base and J lost 7, with 11 bases in between. The CDR3 totals 14 residues. CDR3: CASSLTGAGGELFF. CDR3 DNA sequence: TGCGCCAGCAGCTTGACGGGGGCCGGCGGGGAGCTGTTTTTT.

This clonotype has at least ten counts. The chain joins TRBV13 to TRBJ2-5; D might be TRBD1 (6 bases). Trimming stripped 4 bases from V and 2 bases from J, with 11 bases between. Per the germline V gene, CDR1 is PRHDT and CDR2 is FYEKMQ (reference sequence). This CDR3 region has 14 residues. The CDR3 protein is CASSSGTPQETQYF. CDR3 nucleotides: TGTGCCAGCAGCTCCGGGACACCGCAAGAGACCCAGTACTTC.

This chain connects TRBV20-1 to TRBJ1-6, with D possibly being TRBD1 (5 bases). Germline assignment: CDR1 DFQATT and CDR2 SNEGSKA (reference sequence). The CDR3 length is 16 residues. The V end was cut by 2 bases, the J end by 0 bases, with 11 bases between. CDR3 sequence reads: CSARMEGSSYNSPLHF. The CDR3 DNA sequence: TGCAGTGCTAGAATGGAGGGGAGCTCCTATAATTCACCCCTCCACTTT.

Only a few counts were recorded for this clonotype. V is TRBV9 and J is TRBJ1-2, with D possibly TRBD1 on 6 matching bases. Per the germline V gene, CDR1 is SGDLS and CDR2 is YYNGEE. The CDR3 has 14 residues. V was trimmed by 0 bases and J by 4 bases, leaving 10 bases between them. This CDR3 is CASSVEGGFYGYTF. CDR3 in DNA: TGTGCCAGCAGCGTAGAGGGGGGTTTCTATGGCTACACCTTC.

J is TRBJ2-1 and V is TRBV6-4, with D unclear. This CDR3 contains 11 residues. CDR1 MRHNA and CDR2 SNTAGT come from the germline V gene. V lost 6 bases and J lost 8, with 8 bases in between. Here the CDR3 DNA reads TGTGCCAGCAGGAATGGGGATGAGCAGTTCTTC. Its protein is CASRNGDEQFF.

The rearrangement uses TRBV10-3 and TRBJ2-1, with D tentatively TRBD2 (5 bases). From germline, CDR1 is ENHRY and CDR2 SYGVKD. This CDR3 region has 16 residues. The V end was cut by 4 bases, the J end by 0 bases, with 13 bases between. CDR3 amino acids: CAISGSPGYSYNEQFF. The CDR3 DNA is TGTGCCATCAGTGGATCTCCGGGATACTCCTACAATGAGCAGTTCTTC.

This clonotype was detected a few times. The V call is TRBV7-2, the J call TRBJ2-5; either TRBD1 or TRBD2 may supply D (5 bases each). Germline CDR1 is SGHTA and CDR2 is FQGNSA. With 6 bases removed from V and 2 bases from J, the gap between germline ends came to 19 bases. The CDR3 has 16 amino acids. The chain's CDR3 is CASSSTSGPLQETQYF. CDR3 DNA: TGTGCCAGCAGTTCGACCTCGGGACCCCTTCAAGAGACCCAGTACTTC.

This chain links TRBV4-3 with TRBJ1-4; D ambiguous. The CDR3 totals 15 residues. With 0 bases removed from V and 8 bases from J, the gap between germline ends came to 13 bases. Looked up from germline, CDR1 is LGHNA and CDR2 is YSLEER. As DNA, the CDR3 is TGCGCCAGCAGCCAAGATATCTCGGACGCAGAAAAACTGTTTTTT. This encodes CASSQDISDAEKLFF.

The chain recombines TRBV9 with TRBJ1-1; unclear D gene. V was trimmed by 1 base and J by 3 bases, leaving 19 bases between them. Germline loops: CDR1 SGDLS, CDR2 YYNGEE. The CDR3 length is 17 residues. For the CDR3, the DNA is TGTGCCAGCAGCGTAACCCCGTCCTCCGTTCGGGACACTGAAGCTTTCTTT. Translating it yields CASSVTPSSVRDTEAFF.

The V gene is TRBV11-1, the J gene TRBJ2-5; no reliable D call. CDR1 is SGHAT and CDR2 is FQDESV in the germline V gene (reference sequence). Trimming took off 1 base at V and 2 bases at J, with 5 bases between the two ends. CDR3 length: 13 residues. The CDR3 sequence: CASSLGEQETQYF. For the CDR3, the DNA is TGTGCCAGCAGCTTAGGGGAACAAGAGACCCAGTACTTC.

This clonotype turned up a few times. V and J are TRBV12-3 or TRBV12-4 and TRBJ2-2; 7 nucleotides align to TRBD1. The CDR3 loop spans 15 amino acids. Germline trimming cut 5 bases from V and 5 bases from J; bases unmatched to any gene: 8. The CDR3 coding sequence is TGTGCCAGCAGTCCTTACAGGGGAACAACCGGGGAGCTGTTTTTT. Residues: CASSPYRGTTGELFF.

The genes are TRBV4-2 and TRBJ2-6, with D possibly being TRBD1 or TRBD2 (5 bases each). V lost 0 bases to trimming and J lost 2 bases, with 5 bases between them. The CDR3 has 15 residues. Germline V gives CDR1 LGHNA, CDR2 YNFKEQ. CDR3: CASSQEGAGANVLTF. For the CDR3, the DNA is TGTGCCAGCAGCCAAGAGGGGGCTGGGGCCAACGTCCTGACTTTC.

Only a few counts were recorded for this clonotype. This chain connects TRBV29-1 to TRBJ2-2; 7 nucleotides align to TRBD2. Germline values: CDR1 SQVTM, CDR2 ANQGSEA. Trimming took 6 bases from V and 1 from J; bases not matched to a gene: 8. The CDR3 loop spans 15 amino acids. CDR3 bases: TGCAGCGTCGCTCCCCCGGGAGGGAACACCGGGGAGCTGTTTTTT. Amino acid sequence: CSVAPPGGNTGELFF.

V usage is TRBV5-1 and J usage is TRBJ2-3; the D is unclear. This CDR3 contains 12 residues. CDR1 is SGHRS, CDR2 YFSETQ, per germline. Trimming stripped 2 bases from V and 6 bases from J, with 7 bases between. This chain's CDR3 is CASSLLYDTQYF. CDR3 in DNA: TGCGCCAGCAGCTTACTTTATGATACGCAGTATTTT. Drawing the rest from reference TRBV5-1 and TRBJ2-3, the complete variable domain is KAGVTQTPRYLIKTRGQQVTLSCSPISGHRSVSWYQQTPGQGLQFLFEYFSETQRNKGNFPGRFSGRQFSNSRSEMNVSTLELGDSALYLCASSLLYDTQYFGPGTRLTVL.

This chain uses TRBV24-1 with TRBJ2-5; D is possibly TRBD1 or TRBD2 (5 bases each). This CDR3 contains 18 residues. From germline, CDR1 is KGHDR and CDR2 SFDVKD. V shed 3 bases and J shed 9 bases, with 28 bases lying between them. CDR3 loop: CATSDRGRAATLLFAQYF. CDR3 in DNA: TGTGCCACCAGTGATCGGGGACGGGCTGCAACCCTGCTGTTTGCCCAGTACTTC.

The gene calls are TRBV5-6 and TRBJ2-7, with TRBD1 matching over 10 bases. V was pared by 6 bases and J by 3 bases, with 6 bases of the junction left unmatched. Germline V gene sequence: CDR1 SGHDT, CDR2 YYEEEE. CDR3 length: 14 amino acids. The DNA for the CDR3 is TGTGCCAGCATCCGGACAGGGGGGTTCTACGAGCAGTACTTC. This gives the protein CASIRTGGFYEQYF.

There are a few counts of this clonotype. V gene TRBV5-6 combines with J gene TRBJ2-3; 8 bases fit TRBD1. Germline loops: CDR1 SGHDT, CDR2 YYEEEE. This CDR3 is 15 amino acids long. With 1 base clipped from V and 5 bases from J, the junction kept 6 bases outside the gene matches. DNA for the CDR3: TGTGCCAGCAGCTTGCGGACAGGGCATGTAGATACGCAGTATTTT. This encodes CASSLRTGHVDTQYF.

This clonotype was seen repeatedly, ten times or more. V gene TRBV7-6 combines with J gene TRBJ2-1, with no clear D. Germline V CDR1 and CDR2: SGHVS, FNYEAQ. The CDR3 loop spans 19 amino acids. The V gene lost 0 bases and the J gene lost 7 bases, with 25 bases spanning the gap. The CDR3 here is CASSLAHRLSNSPRNEQFF. In DNA, the CDR3 is TGTGCCAGCAGCTTAGCTCATCGCCTTTCCAATTCCCCGAGGAATGAGCAGTTCTTC. The variable domain in full, with the rest retrieved from reference TRBV7-6 and TRBJ2-1, is GAGVSQSPRYKVTKRGQDVALRCDPISGHVSLYWYRQALGQGPEFLTYFNYEAQQDKSGLPNDRFSAERPEGSISTLTIQRTEQRDSAMYRCASSLAHRLSNSPRNEQFFGPGTRLTVL.

The chain links TRBV5-1 to TRBJ2-4, with D unclear. V was trimmed by 4 bases and J by 6 bases, leaving 11 bases between them. Germline V gene lookup returns CDR1 SGHRS and CDR2 YFSETQ. The CDR3 is made up of 13 amino acids. In DNA form, the CDR3 reads TGCGCCAGCAGCCCCGACTTACTAAACATTCAGTACTTC. Translating it yields CASSPDLLNIQYF.

The J gene is TRBJ2-7, the V gene TRBV7-9; TRBD1 agrees at 11 bases. CDR3 size: 17 residues. J was trimmed by 2 bases and V by 4 bases; bases with no gene match: 10. CDR1 and CDR2 from the germline V gene are SEHNR and FQNEAQ (reference sequence). The CDR3 region is CASSSGTGGLFAYEQYF. The DNA of the CDR3 is TGTGCCAGCAGCTCCGGGACAGGGGGTCTATTTGCCTACGAGCAGTACTTC.